Each of the 9 T cell receptor beta chains below was sequenced from the same sample in a study of T cells in tuberculosis. Clones were read by immunoSEQ multiplex PCR, and TCRdb kept only the in-frame ones, dropping some. The data contain approximately 31,000 clones, 95% of them seen just once; the ten biggest clones take up 2.4%. The sample consisted of PBMCs. These receptors were taken from a donor between 10 and 35 years old with latent tuberculosis or without tuberculosis infection.

This rearrangement joins TRBV5-1 to TRBJ2-2, with TRBD2 identical over 13 bases. Germline CDR1 SGHRS, CDR2 YFSETQ. CDR3 length: 16 residues. V shed 1 base, J shed 5 bases, and the junction held 2 bases outside the gene matches. The CDR3 is CASSLLGLAGTGELFF. In nucleotides, the CDR3 is TGCGCCAGCAGCTTGTTGGGACTAGCGGGAACCGGGGAGCTGTTTTTT.

The chain joins TRBV7-3 to TRBJ2-3; TRBD2 might be the D (5 bases). CDR3 length: 16 amino acids. Trimming removed 3 bases at V and 0 bases at J, with 13 bases between. Per germline, CDR1 SGHTA and CDR2 FQGTGA. CDR3 nucleotides: TGTGCCAGCAGCTTCTCTCTAGGCGGGAGCACAGATACGCAGTATTTT. Residues: CASSFSLGGSTDTQYF.

The rearrangement links TRBV7-2 to TRBJ2-5; the D gene is possibly TRBD1 (6 bases). CDR3 length equals 15 residues. V lost 0 bases and J 9 bases, leaving 17 bases between the germline ends. Germline V gene lookup returns CDR1 SGHTA and CDR2 FQGNSA. The CDR3 coding sequence is TGTGCCAGCAGCTTAGCGCTCGAGGGGGATCGGCCCCAGTACTTC. Its protein is CASSLALEGDRPQYF.

The chain employs TRBV29-1 and TRBJ1-4, with D hard to call. CDR1 and CDR2 from the germline V gene are SQVTM and ANQGSEA. V lost 7 bases, J lost 4 bases, and 10 bases lay in between. The CDR3 is 12 amino acids. The CDR3, as DNA: TGCAGCGGAGGAGTTAATAATGAAAAACTGTTTTTT. This gives the protein CSGGVNNEKLFF. The full variable domain, in which reference TRBV29-1 and TRBJ1-4 provide the parts outside the CDR3, is SAVISQKPSRDICQRGTSLTIQCQVDSQVTMMFWYRQQPGQSLTLIATANQGSEATYESGFVIDKFPISRPNLTFSTLTVSNMSPEDSSIYLCSGGVNNEKLFFGSGTQLSVL.

This clone was counted between two and nine times. This chain connects TRBV2 to TRBJ1-5; D not resolved. Germline CDR1 and CDR2: SNHLY and FYNNEI. The CDR3 extends over 13 amino acids. The germline V and J ends were trimmed by 8 bases and 6 bases, with 14 bases remaining between them. For the CDR3, the DNA is TGTGCCAGCGTAGCAGGAGCGGGTCAGCCCCAGCATTTT. It yields the protein CASVAGAGQPQHF.

The genes are TRBV27 and TRBJ2-7; 11 nucleotides match TRBD1. Looked up from germline, CDR1 is MNHEY and CDR2 is SMNVEV (reference sequence). The CDR3 extends over 16 amino acids. V was clipped by 3 bases and J by 3 bases; unmatched bases: 7. The CDR3 nucleotides are TGTGCCAGCAGTTTTCTTCCGGGACAGGGGGTCTACGAGCAGTACTTC. Translating it yields CASSFLPGQGVYEQYF.

The CDR3 coding sequence is TGTGCCAGCAGCTTAGGGACTAGCGGGAGTAGTGAGCAGTACTTC. Protein: CASSLGTSGSSEQYF. This rearrangement joins TRBV11-2 to TRBJ2-7; 13 positions agree with TRBD2. V lost 1 base, J lost 7 bases, and 4 bases stayed unmatched. The CDR3 contains 15 residues. Germline V gives CDR1 SGHAT, CDR2 FQNNGV.

The chain uses TRBV7-3 and TRBJ2-1, with TRBD1 matching 8 bases. Trimming cost V 0 bases and J 10 bases; bases outside gene matches: 5. The length of the CDR3 is 14 residues. Germline lookup yields CDR1 SGHTA and CDR2 FQGTGA. The CDR3 spells CASSLTQGAREQFF. The CDR3 bases are TGTGCCAGCAGCTTAACTCAGGGGGCCCGGGAGCAGTTCTTC. Supplemented by reference TRBV7-3 and TRBJ2-1, the full variable domain reads GAGVSQTPSNKVTEKGKYVELRCDPISGHTALYWYRQSLGQGPEFLIYFQGTGAADDSGLPNDRFFAVRPEGSVSTLKIQRTERGDSAVYLCASSLTQGAREQFFGPGTRLTVL.

The rearrangement links TRBV6-5 to TRBJ2-2; 7 positions agree with TRBD1. Trimming at V came to 2 bases and at J to 1 base, leaving 4 bases not matched to a gene. The germline V gene has CDR1 MNHEY and CDR2 SVGAGI. The CDR3 has 16 amino acids. Written as DNA, the CDR3 is TGTGCCAGCAGTTACGAGGCAGGGGGGAACACCGGGGAGCTGTTTTTT. Its translation is CASSYEAGGNTGELFF.